The 16 T cell receptor beta chains reported below all come from one sample, sequenced in a study of regulatory T cells in long-lasting Graves disease. Arm-PCR with iRepertoire HTBI primers amplified the CDR3 regions for these TCR beta libraries. MiXCR, applied by TCRdb to the multiplex PCR reads, yields one record per CDR3 protein. Of some 450,000 distinct CDR3 sequences in the sample, 20% to 30% were seen once. Regarding time point: persistent/refractory GD, antithyroid drugs over 5 years with positive TRAb. With RNA extracted from PBMCs as input, the TCR library was made. The specimen was peripheral blood mononuclear cells (PBMCs), collected when the disease was refractory, from a patient treated with antithyroid drugs. These receptor sequences come from a female donor with Graves disease.

The genes are TRBV13 and TRBJ1-3; a possible D gene is TRBD1 (6 bases). The germline CDR1 and CDR2 sequences are PRHDT and FYEKMQ (reference sequence). V was cut by 5 bases and J by 0 bases, with 11 bases left in between. The CDR3 runs 15 residues. This chain's CDR3 is CASSAGHFSGNTIYF. As DNA, the CDR3 is TGTGCCAGCAGCGCGGGACACTTCTCTGGAAACACCATATATTTT.

This chain joins TRBV20-1 and TRBJ1-4, with D maybe TRBD1 (5 bases). Trimming removed 1 base at V and 6 bases at J, with 9 bases between. Per the germline V gene, CDR1 is DFQATT and CDR2 is SNEGSKA (reference sequence). CDR3 length: 13 amino acids. Written as DNA, the CDR3 is TGCAGTGCTAGAGGGGGCGCGGATGAAAAACTGTTTTTT. Its protein is CSARGGADEKLFF.

The genes are TRBV20-1 and TRBJ1-2; D gene ambiguous. CDR1 DFQATT and CDR2 SNEGSKA come from the germline V gene (reference sequence). V was pared by 5 bases and J by 10 bases, with 20 bases between. This CDR3 region has 13 residues. This CDR3 is CSAAVLGLVAYTF. CDR3 bases: TGCAGTGCTGCCGTTTTAGGCTTGGTGGCCTACACCTTC.

Only a few counts were recorded for this clonotype. The chain combines TRBV30 with TRBJ2-7; a possible D gene is TRBD1 (5 bases). This CDR3 contains 14 residues. V lost 4 bases to trimming and J lost 4 bases, with 17 bases between them. Germline assignment: CDR1 GTSNPN and CDR2 SVGIG (reference sequence). The CDR3 coding sequence is TGTGCCTGGACCCCCGAAGGGGCCATTTACGAGCAGTACTTC. Translation gives CAWTPEGAIYEQYF.

This clonotype occurred many times. V usage is TRBV18 and J usage is TRBJ2-5; D gene uncertain. This CDR3 has 13 amino acids. Germline loops: CDR1 KGHSH, CDR2 LQKENI. Trimming removed 3 bases from V and 4 bases from J, with 9 bases in between. For the CDR3, the DNA is TGTGCCAGCTCACCGGGGATCGGAGAGACCCAGTACTTC. Its protein product is CASSPGIGETQYF.

The chain employs TRBV27 and TRBJ2-6; D remains ambiguous. The CDR3 contains 15 residues. Germline CDR1 is MNHEY and CDR2 is SMNVEV (reference sequence). Deletions cut 4 bases from V and 0 bases from J, with 7 bases between. CDR3 amino acids: CASSSHISGANVLTF. CDR3 coding DNA: TGTGCCAGCAGTTCCCACATCTCTGGGGCCAACGTCCTGACTTTC.

The chain recombines TRBV15 with TRBJ2-4; D is uncertain. The V end lost 0 bases, the J end lost 3 bases, and 9 bases lay between the germline ends. Germline V gene lookup returns CDR1 LNHNV and CDR2 YYDKDF (reference sequence). The CDR3 has 15 residues. For the CDR3, the DNA is TGTGCCACCAGCAGAGATGGAGCCGGCAAAAACATTCAGTACTTC. It codes for CATSRDGAGKNIQYF. Supplemented by reference TRBV15 and TRBJ2-4, the full variable domain reads DAMVIQNPRYQVTQFGKPVTLSCSQTLNHNVMYWYQQKSSQAPKLLFHYYDKDFNNEADTPDNFQSRRPNTSFCFLDIRSPGLGDTAMYLCATSRDGAGKNIQYFGAGTRLSVL.

This clonotype was seen a few times. The rearrangement links TRBV30 to TRBJ1-1; possibly TRBD1 for D (5 bases). In germline, CDR1 is GTSNPN, CDR2 SVGIG (reference sequence). This CDR3 comprises 15 residues. Trimming left V 3 bases short and J 1 base short, with 15 bases between. The CDR3 is CAWRALGVGNTEAFF. The CDR3 nucleotides read TGTGCCTGGAGGGCCTTAGGGGTGGGGAACACTGAAGCTTTCTTT. The full variable domain, with the rest looked up from reference TRBV30 and TRBJ1-1, is SQTIHQWPATLVQPVGSPLSLECTVEGTSNPNLYWYRQAAGRGLQLLFYSVGIGQISSEVPQNLSASRPQDRQFILSSKKLLLSDSGFYLCAWRALGVGNTEAFFGQGTRLTVV.

This clonotype came up many times. The V and J genes are TRBV5-1 and TRBJ1-1; TRBD1 aligns across 9 bases. J lost 13 bases, V lost 0 bases, and 16 bases had no gene match. The CDR3 length is 16 residues. CDR1 is SGHRS and CDR2 is YFSETQ in the germline V gene. This CDR3 is CASSLDLQGARAGGFF. The DNA for the CDR3 is TGCGCCAGCAGCTTGGATCTACAGGGGGCTCGTGCCGGTGGTTTCTTT.

The chain employs TRBV7-8 and TRBJ2-7, with D uncertain. The germline gives CDR1 SGHVS, CDR2 FQNEAQ. The CDR3 spans 15 residues. Deletions cut 2 bases from V and 7 bases from J, with 18 bases between. The CDR3 protein is CASSLHGGKLEEQYF. DNA of the CDR3: TGTGCCAGCAGCTTACATGGTGGTAAATTGGAAGAGCAGTACTTC.

The chain has TRBV6-5 and TRBJ2-2; 8 nucleotides match TRBD2. Germline values: CDR1 MNHEY, CDR2 SVGAGI. V gave up 2 bases and J gave up 5 bases; unmatched junction bases: 4. CDR3 size: 15 residues. Here the CDR3 DNA reads TGTGCCAGCAGTTACGGGCCTAGCGGGACCGGGGAGCTGTTTTTT. Its protein is CASSYGPSGTGELFF.

This clonotype was seen only a few times. The genes are TRBV19 and TRBJ1-2; the D gene is possibly TRBD1 (5 bases). The germline V gene has CDR1 LNHDA and CDR2 SQIVND (reference sequence). Trimming removed 3 bases at V and 4 bases at J, with 12 bases between. CDR3 length equals 14 residues. In DNA form, the CDR3 reads TGTGCCAGTAGTATGAGGGGAAGGAGCTATGGCTACACCTTC. Translated: CASSMRGRSYGYTF.

The chain combines TRBV7-8 with TRBJ1-3, with 8 bases fitting TRBD1. J gave up 3 bases and V 6 bases, and 7 bases lay outside the gene matches. The CDR3 contains 15 residues. Germline assignment: CDR1 SGHVS and CDR2 FQNEAQ. This CDR3 reads CASRPQGALGNTIYF. DNA for the CDR3: TGTGCCAGCAGGCCGCAGGGGGCGCTTGGAAACACCATATATTTT.

This clonotype appeared a few times. The chain joins TRBV18 to TRBJ2-7, with D unclear. The ends were cut back, 0 bases at V and 0 bases at J, with 6 bases in the middle. CDR3 length equals 14 residues. The germline CDR1 and CDR2 sequences are KGHSH and LQKENI. CDR3 DNA sequence: TGTGCCAGCTCACCACCCTCGAGCTCCTACGAGCAGTACTTC. Translating it yields CASSPPSSSYEQYF.

This rearrangement joins TRBV2 to TRBJ2-7; 7 nucleotides agree with TRBD1. The trim removed 8 bases at V and 8 bases at J, leaving 9 bases unmatched. In germline, CDR1 is SNHLY, CDR2 FYNNEI. The CDR3 extends over 12 amino acids. Written as DNA, the CDR3 is TGTGCCAGCCGGGACAGCCTTACGAAGCAGTACTTC. The encoded protein is CASRDSLTKQYF.

The rearrangement uses TRBV19 and TRBJ2-2; the D is unclear. The CDR3 covers 13 residues. Germline loops: CDR1 LNHDA, CDR2 SQIVND (reference sequence). V was trimmed by 5 bases and J by 5 bases, leaving 9 bases between them. CDR3 protein: CASSQGLTGELFF. As DNA, the CDR3 is TGTGCCAGTAGTCAAGGGCTTACCGGGGAGCTGTTTTTT.